This is a list of T cell receptor beta chains from one sample in a study of blood T cell repertoires in COVID-19. Here immunoSEQ multiplex PCR was the method, and the copy in TCRdb shows in-frame clones only, minus some. Of some 180,000 clones detected, about 81% appear once; the ten largest clones hold 7.8%. Sequencing was carried out using peripheral blood. Every receptor here comes from a woman aged 60 to 75 with COVID-19, enrolled during active disease. Each CDR3 is given with its conserved first and last residue. A D gene is named only where the DNA matches it firmly. Clone size is not always given. Where it is, it says once, few, many or a class for expanded clones.

>TRBV19|TRBJ1-1|-|-
TGTGCCAGTAGTACTCGGAACACTGAAGCTTTCTTT
CASSTRNTEAFF
>TRBV29-1|TRBJ1-1|TRBD1|few
TGCAGCGTCTTATCCCTGAACAGGGGGAACACTGAAGCTTTCTTT
CSVLSLNRGNTEAFF
>TRBV6-4|TRBJ2-3|TRBD2|-
TGTGCCAGCAGTGGTATCAGGGGTAGCGGGAGGAAAGATACGCAGTATTTT
CASSGIRGSGRKDTQYF
>TRBV4-2|TRBJ2-5|-|-
TGTGCCAGCAGCCAAGTGGGCGGGGGCTTCCAAGAGACCCAGTACTTC
CASSQVGGGFQETQYF
>TRBV5-1|TRBJ1-5|-|-
TGCGCCAGCAGCTTGTACGGGACAAATCAGCCCCAGCATTTT
CASSLYGTNQPQHF
>TRBV3-1/TRBV3-2|TRBJ2-1|TRBD2|-
TGTGCCAGCAGCCATGATTGGTGGCTAGCGGGCTCCTACAATGAGCAGTTCTTC
CASSHDWWLAGSYNEQFF
>TRBV6-2/TRBV6-3|TRBJ2-1|-|-
TGTGCCAGCAGTTACTCGATGGGGCTAGCGAGCTCCTACAATGAGCAGTTCTTC
CASSYSMGLASSYNEQFF
>TRBV5-1|TRBJ2-2|TRBD2|-
TGCGCCAGCAGCCCGGTCCGCTGGGGGGGACTAGCGGGCAACACCGGGGAGCTGTTTTTT
CASSPVRWGGLAGNTGELFF
>TRBV7-9|TRBJ2-1|-|-
TGTGCCAGCAGCCGCTCTATCAATGAGCAGTTCTTC
CASSRSINEQFF
>TRBV5-4|TRBJ2-2|-|-
TGTGCCAGCAGCTTGGAGCCTAGCTCCCCCGGGGAGCTGTTTTTT
CASSLEPSSPGELFF